The 15 T cell receptor beta chains in this list originate from one sample, sequenced in a study of OX40 agonist ivuxolimab in advanced cancers. Generated by immunoSEQ multiplex PCR, the TCRdb table keeps only in-frame clones and is missing some. The table shows tens of thousands of clones, with less than 90% occurring only once. The sample here was CD4+ or CD8+ T cells sorted from blood, taken in a trial of the OX40 agonist ivuxolimab. The receptor set was obtained from an adult with an advanced solid tumor such as melanoma, head and neck, liver or kidney cancer.

In regard to this clone: Within the sample, other DNA sequences also encode this same CDR3. This chain connects TRBV27 to TRBJ1-2, with 9 bases fitting TRBD1. This CDR3 contains 14 residues. Germline lookup yields CDR1 MNHEY and CDR2 SMNVEV (reference sequence). J gave up 5 bases and V 3 bases, and 4 bases lay outside the gene matches. The CDR3 DNA is TGTGCCAGCAGTTTCTCGGGACAGGGATATGGCTACACCTTC. It codes for CASSFSGQGYGYTF.

The chain combines TRBV28 with TRBJ1-2; no clear D. In germline, CDR1 is MDHEN, CDR2 SYDVKM. With 8 bases removed from V and 4 bases from J, the gap between germline ends came to 14 bases. CDR3 size: 13 residues. As DNA, the CDR3 is TGTGCCAGCTTGGAACCTCTGAGCTATGGCTACACCTTC. This gives the protein CASLEPLSYGYTF.

The chain couples TRBV28 to TRBJ2-4, with 7 bases identical to TRBD1. The CDR3 loop spans 15 amino acids. With V trimmed by 6 bases and J by 8 bases, 13 bases remained unmatched. CDR1 is MDHEN and CDR2 is SYDVKM in the germline V gene. CDR3 in DNA: TGTGCCAGCAGGCCAAGAGGGGGCCGAGGGGACATTCAGTACTTC. It translates to CASRPRGGRGDIQYF.

The V call is TRBV2, the J call TRBJ2-3; 9 bases match TRBD2. Germline-derived CDR1 and CDR2 are SNHLY and FYNNEI. The CDR3 runs to 16 residues. V gave up 5 bases and J gave up 4 bases; unmatched junction bases: 10. In nucleotides, the CDR3 is TGTGCCAGCAGTTTCCTAGCGGGACTTACTCCAGATACGCAGTATTTT. This gives the protein CASSFLAGLTPDTQYF.

The chain has TRBV28 and TRBJ1-3, with D possibly matching TRBD1 (5 bases). The germline CDR1 and CDR2 sequences are MDHEN and SYDVKM. CDR3 length equals 15 residues. V lost 5 bases and J 4 bases, leaving 15 bases between the germline ends. The chain's CDR3 is CASSLFRTNGNTIYF. CDR3 DNA: TGTGCCAGCAGTCTCTTTCGGACAAACGGAAACACCATATATTTT.

The chain combines TRBV5-4 with TRBJ2-7, with D maybe TRBD1 (6 bases). V shed 4 bases and J shed 2 bases, with 19 bases lying between them. The CDR3 extends over 16 amino acids. Germline V gene data show CDR1 as SGHNT and CDR2 as YYREEE (reference sequence). The CDR3: CASSPTQGSQAYEQYF. The DNA of the CDR3 is TGTGCCAGCAGCCCTACTCAGGGGTCCCAGGCCTACGAGCAGTACTTC.

The V and J genes are TRBV28 and TRBJ2-5; D is unresolved. Trimming left V 5 bases short and J 5 bases short, with 12 bases between. Germline-derived CDR1 and CDR2 are MDHEN and SYDVKM. The CDR3 runs to 13 residues. CDR3 coding DNA: TGTGCCAGCAGTCTCGATCGGTCGGAGACCCAGTACTTC. Amino acid sequence: CASSLDRSETQYF.

This clone appeared a single time. The chain links TRBV27 to TRBJ2-6; either TRBD1 or TRBD2 may supply D (5 bases each). V was shortened by 4 bases and J by 4 bases, with 11 bases between the two germline ends. CDR1 is MNHEY and CDR2 is SMNVEV in the germline V gene (reference sequence). The CDR3 totals 15 residues. DNA of the CDR3: TGTGCCAGCAGTTCACAGGAGGCCGGGGCCAACGTCCTGACTTTC. Translated: CASSSQEAGANVLTF.

The V and J genes are TRBV18 and TRBJ1-1; D is unresolved. This CDR3 comprises 13 residues. Trimming removed 7 bases from V and 3 bases from J, with 12 bases in between. CDR1 and CDR2 from the germline V gene are KGHSH and LQKENI. As DNA, the CDR3 is TGTGCCAGCTTTTATCGGGTCGACACTGAAGCTTTCTTT. It is translated as CASFYRVDTEAFF.

This chain connects TRBV7-6 to TRBJ1-6, with D maybe TRBD1 (6 bases). This CDR3 is built from 15 residues. V lost 5 bases to trimming and J lost 7 bases, with 15 bases between them. The germline gives CDR1 SGHVS, CDR2 FNYEAQ. This CDR3 is CASSPRVRGNSPLHF. The CDR3 DNA follows: TGTGCCAGCAGCCCCCGCGTCAGGGGAAATTCACCCCTCCACTTT. The variable domain in full, completed from reference TRBV7-6 and TRBJ1-6, reads GAGVSQSPRYKVTKRGQDVALRCDPISGHVSLYWYRQALGQGPEFLTYFNYEAQQDKSGLPNDRFSAERPEGSISTLTIQRTEQRDSAMYRCASSPRVRGNSPLHFGNGTRLTVT.

The chain joins TRBV4-1 to TRBJ2-7; possibly TRBD1 or TRBD2 for D (7 bases each). The CDR3 totals 14 residues. The V and J ends lost 4 bases and 3 bases respectively, with 13 bases between them. Looked up from germline, CDR1 is MGHRA and CDR2 is YSYEKL. CDR3 region: CASSPGGQLYEQYF. In DNA, the CDR3 is TGCGCCAGCAGCCCGGGGGGACAGCTCTACGAGCAGTACTTC.

This chain links TRBV2 with TRBJ1-4; TRBD1 might be the D (6 bases). Deletions cut 6 bases from V and 5 bases from J, with 22 bases between. The CDR3 has 17 residues. In germline, CDR1 is SNHLY, CDR2 FYNNEI. The CDR3 loop reads CASRTGPGGRGNEKLFF. The CDR3 region has the DNA TGTGCCAGCAGGACGGGCCCCGGGGGCAGGGGAAATGAAAAACTGTTTTTT.

This clone was counted between two and nine times. The V call is TRBV6-5, the J call TRBJ1-5; D remains unclear. The CDR3 is 13 residues long. The germline CDR1 and CDR2 sequences are MNHEY and SVGAGI. Trimming took off 3 bases at V and 7 bases at J, with 10 bases between the two ends. The CDR3 loop is CASSYGERQPQHF. CDR3 in DNA: TGTGCCAGCAGTTATGGGGAGCGGCAGCCCCAGCATTTT.

The rearrangement uses TRBV6-5 and TRBJ2-5, with D unclear. V was cut by 6 bases and J by 0 bases, with 11 bases left in between. This CDR3 has 14 amino acids. The germline CDR1 and CDR2 sequences are MNHEY and SVGAGI. As DNA, the CDR3 is TGTGCCAGCAGCGCGAATGCTTACCAAGAGACCCAGTACTTC. Residues: CASSANAYQETQYF.

This rearrangement joins TRBV5-1 to TRBJ2-2, with TRBD1 identical over 9 bases. Trimming at V came to 4 bases and at J to 7 bases, leaving 8 bases not matched to a gene. The germline V gene encodes CDR1 SGHRS and CDR2 YFSETQ. The length of the CDR3 is 15 residues. CDR3 nucleotides: TGCGCCAGCAGCCAGGGACAGGGAGTGATCGGGGAGCTGTTTTTT. Its protein is CASSQGQGVIGELFF. Together with reference TRBV5-1 and TRBJ2-2, the CDR3 gives the full variable domain: KAGVTQTPRYLIKTRGQQVTLSCSPISGHRSVSWYQQTPGQGLQFLFEYFSETQRNKGNFPGRFSGRQFSNSRSEMNVSTLELGDSALYLCASSQGQGVIGELFFGEGSRLTVL.